The 32 T cell receptor beta chains reported below all come from one sample, sequenced in a study of T cells in Graves' hyperthyroidism and ophthalmopathy. Authors of the study amplified TCR beta CDR3 regions from RNA transcripts. The study used the HTBI primer set for a first-round RT-PCR of the TCR CDR3. TCRdb used MiXCR to reprocess the multiplex PCR reads, holding one entry per CDR3 protein. The sample includes some 210,000 distinct CDR3 sequences, roughly 18% seen only once; the top ten take 50%. The sequencing sample was made of blood. These receptors were taken from a man aged 45-60 years with Graves' hyperthyroidism.

The chain uses TRBV11-2 and TRBJ1-3; D remains unclear. The germline V gene has CDR1 SGHAT and CDR2 FQNNGV. The CDR3 runs to 15 residues. V lost 5 bases to trimming and J lost 1 base, with 12 bases between them. CDR3 nucleotide sequence: TGTGCCAGCAGCCTAAACCAGATTTCTGGAAACACCATATATTTT. Translating it yields CASSLNQISGNTIYF. Complete variable domain (other parts from reference TRBV11-2 and TRBJ1-3): EAGVAQSPRYKIIEKRQSVAFWCNPISGHATLYWYQQILGQGPKLLIQFQNNGVVDDSQLPKDRFSAERLKGVDSTLKIQPAKLEDSAVYLCASSLNQISGNTIYFGEGSWLTVV.

The sample holds many counts of this clonotype. The chain uses TRBV6-6 and TRBJ2-3, with D perhaps TRBD2 (6 bases). The germline gives CDR1 MNHNY, CDR2 SVGAGI (reference sequence). V lost 2 bases and J 2 bases, leaving 14 bases between the germline ends. The CDR3 totals 16 residues. The CDR3 loop is CASSYTGGAFTDTQYF. DNA for the CDR3: TGTGCCAGCAGTTACACCGGAGGGGCCTTCACAGATACGCAGTATTTT.

The chain links TRBV2 to TRBJ2-5, with 11 nucleotides matching TRBD2. J lost 4 bases, V lost 1 base, and 14 bases had no gene match. Germline assignment: CDR1 SNHLY and CDR2 FYNNEI. The CDR3 is 19 residues long. CDR3: CASSEVGSGRAGPRETQYF. CDR3 DNA sequence: TGTGCCAGCAGTGAAGTGGGTAGCGGGAGGGCCGGGCCAAGAGAGACCCAGTACTTC.

The sample holds many counts of this clonotype. This chain links TRBV18 with TRBJ1-1, with D perhaps TRBD1 (5 bases). V shed 2 bases and J shed 1 base, with 20 bases lying between them. CDR1 is KGHSH, CDR2 LQKENI, per germline. The CDR3 covers 18 residues. DNA of the CDR3: TGTGCCAGCTCACCATCCCCAGGGAGAGGGCCCCCGAACACTGAAGCTTTCTTT. This gives the protein CASSPSPGRGPPNTEAFF. The whole variable domain, filled in from reference TRBV18 and TRBJ1-1, reads NAGVMQNPRHLVRRRGQEARLRCSPMKGHSHVYWYRQLPEEGLKFMVYLQKENIIDESGMPKERFSAEFPKEGPSILRIQQVVRGDSAAYFCASSPSPGRGPPNTEAFFGQGTRLTVV.

This clonotype appeared many times. Here the CDR3 reads CASSLFGTENTGELFF. CDR3 sequence (DNA): TGTGCCAGCAGCCTGTTTGGGACTGAAAACACCGGGGAGCTGTTTTTT. The chain combines TRBV12-3 or TRBV12-4 with TRBJ2-2; TRBD2 might be the D (6 bases). The CDR3 runs 16 residues. Trimming pared 6 bases from V and 2 bases from J, leaving 16 bases between.

This clonotype appeared many times. The rearrangement uses TRBV27 and TRBJ2-5; 8 bases are a match to TRBD1. CDR1 is MNHEY, CDR2 SMNVEV, per germline (reference sequence). The CDR3 runs to 13 residues. V shed 6 bases and J 5 bases; nucleotides not matched to a gene: 5. The CDR3 DNA follows: TGTGCCAGCAGCACAGGGGGATGGGAGACCCAGTACTTC. Residues: CASSTGGWETQYF.

This clonotype was observed many times. The rearrangement joins TRBV12-3 or TRBV12-4 to TRBJ1-5; weak D call: TRBD1 (5 bases). Deletions cut 7 bases from V and 0 bases from J, with 10 bases between. This CDR3 spans 14 amino acids. CDR3 in amino acids: CASNQGYSNQPQHF. CDR3 DNA: TGTGCCAGCAATCAGGGCTATAGCAATCAGCCCCAGCATTTT.

This chain joins TRBV29-1 and TRBJ2-6; 9 bases align to TRBD1. The junction had 20 bases not matched to a gene; V was cut back by 8 bases and J by 0 bases. CDR1 is SQVTM, CDR2 ANQGSEA, per germline. This CDR3 is 20 amino acids long. The CDR3 here is CSPRPTGGGGLSSGANVLTF. CDR3 DNA sequence: TGCAGCCCACGACCGACAGGGGGGGGGGGGCTTAGCTCTGGGGCCAACGTCCTGACTTTC.

This clonotype was recorded at least ten times. V gene TRBV20-1 combines with J gene TRBJ2-3; no clear D. The V end was cut by 3 bases, the J end by 2 bases, with 9 bases between. Germline V gene sequence: CDR1 DFQATT, CDR2 SNEGSKA (reference sequence). This CDR3 region has 13 residues. As DNA, the CDR3 is TGCAGTGCTAGTCTGTCCCCCACAGATACGCAGTATTTT. Amino acids: CSASLSPTDTQYF.

At least ten counts were recorded for this clonotype. This chain connects TRBV6-1 to TRBJ2-1, with 8 nucleotides matching TRBD1. Germline-derived CDR1 and CDR2 are MNHNS and SASEGT. The CDR3 contains 15 residues. J was trimmed by 0 bases and V by 7 bases; bases with no gene match: 5. The CDR3 DNA follows: TGTGCCAGCATTCAGGACAGGGCCTCCTACAATGAGCAGTTCTTC. This translates into CASIQDRASYNEQFF.

In the case of this clonotype: This may arise from a read error, as a much more abundant clone is one base away. The rearrangement links TRBV2 to TRBJ2-1, with D hard to call. The CDR3 totals 15 residues. Germline V gene lookup returns CDR1 SNHLY and CDR2 FYNNEI. CDR3 bases: TGTGCCAGCAGTGAGTTCCCCGGGTCCTACAATGGGCAGTTCTTC. Encoded protein: CASSEFPGSYNGQFF.

The J gene is TRBJ2-5, the V gene TRBV25-1; 8 positions agree with TRBD2. The length of the CDR3 is 16 residues. Germline-derived CDR1 and CDR2 are MGHDK and SYGVNS. With V trimmed by 4 bases and J by 1 base, 8 bases remained unmatched. CDR3 bases: TGTGCCAGCAGTGGACGGAGCGGGAGTTTCCAAGAGACCCAGTACTTC. Protein sequence: CASSGRSGSFQETQYF.

This clonotype was recorded many times. This sequence joins TRBV7-3 and TRBJ2-6; 9 nucleotides line up with TRBD2. Germline CDR1 and CDR2: SGHTA and FQGTGA. The CDR3 sequence is 17 residues long. V trimming: 0 bases; J trimming: 7 bases; junction bases outside the gene matches: 7. Written as DNA, the CDR3 is TGTGCCAGCAGCTTAACCTCGACTAGCGGAGTCGCCAACGTCCTGACTTTC. Translated, it gives CASSLTSTSGVANVLTF.

Notes on this clonotype: A much more abundant neighbour one base away suggests this may be a read error. The chain couples TRBV20-1 to TRBJ2-3; D remains unclear. The CDR3 extends over 14 amino acids. Per the germline V gene, CDR1 is DFQATT and CDR2 is SNEGSKA (reference sequence). The V gene lost 4 bases and the J gene lost 0 bases, with 11 bases spanning the gap. In DNA, the CDR3 is TGCAGTGCTATCTCCGGCACCAGCACAGATACGCAGTATTTT. Protein sequence: CSAISGTSTDTQYF.

This clonotype was seen many times. This chain joins TRBV28 and TRBJ2-1; no reliable D call. This CDR3 contains 11 residues. CDR1 MDHEN and CDR2 SYDVKM come from the germline V gene. V was trimmed by 0 bases and J by 9 bases, leaving 3 bases between them. The CDR3 loop is CASSLWTEQFF. CDR3 bases: TGTGCCAGCAGTTTATGGACTGAGCAGTTCTTC.

This clonotype was seen more than once but under ten times. This chain connects TRBV3-1 to TRBJ1-2; the D is unclear. The CDR3 spans 16 residues. V was trimmed by 0 bases and J by 3 bases, leaving 14 bases between them. Germline CDR1 is LGHDT and CDR2 is YNNKEL (reference sequence). CDR3 sequence reads: CASSQDTQSPYYGYTF. In nucleotides, the CDR3 is TGTGCCAGCAGCCAAGATACACAGTCTCCGTACTATGGCTACACCTTC.

This clonotype occurred many times. This chain joins TRBV12-3 or TRBV12-4 and TRBJ2-1; TRBD2 agrees at 7 bases. The CDR3 spans 15 residues. Trimming removed 3 bases from V and 2 bases from J; junction bases left unmatched: 4. CDR3 protein: CASSFAGLAYNEQFF. The CDR3 DNA reads as TGTGCCAGCAGTTTTGCCGGACTAGCCTACAATGAGCAGTTCTTC.

The chain carries TRBV7-9 and TRBJ2-7, with TRBD2 matching over 9 bases. Trimming at V came to 0 bases and at J to 2 bases, leaving 8 bases not matched to a gene. The CDR3 is made up of 17 amino acids. Germline-derived CDR1 and CDR2 are SEHNR and FQNEAQ (reference sequence). In DNA, the CDR3 is TGTGCCAGCAGCTTAGCCTTAGGGGCTAGCGGGGCCTACGAGCAGTACTTC. As protein: CASSLALGASGAYEQYF.

This clonotype was recorded many times. The chain recombines TRBV2 with TRBJ2-7, with TRBD2 matching 14 bases. V gave up 6 bases and J gave up 2 bases; unmatched junction bases: 3. CDR1 is SNHLY, CDR2 FYNNEI, per germline. This CDR3 region has 15 residues. The CDR3 coding sequence is TGTGCCAGCAGCGGACTAGCGGGAGGACCCTACGAGCAGTACTTC. This translates into CASSGLAGGPYEQYF.

This clonotype was found many times. This chain joins TRBV28 and TRBJ2-7; 8 bases match TRBD1. The V gene's germline CDR1 is MDHEN and CDR2 SYDVKM. This CDR3 has 14 residues. The V and J ends lost 5 bases and 2 bases, in that order; junction bases with no gene match: 5. CDR3 sequence reads: CASSEDRETYEQYF. CDR3 DNA: TGTGCCAGCAGTGAGGACAGGGAGACCTACGAGCAGTACTTC. The full variable domain, in which reference TRBV28 and TRBJ2-7 provide the parts outside the CDR3, is DVKVTQSSRYLVKRTGEKVFLECVQDMDHENMFWYRQDPGLGLRLIYFSYDVKMKEKGDIPEGYSVSREKKERFSLILESASTNQTSMYLCASSEDRETYEQYFGPGTRLTVT.

This clonotype was picked up many times. The chain carries TRBV20-1 and TRBJ1-4; no firm D call. CDR1 is DFQATT, CDR2 SNEGSKA, per germline (reference sequence). The V end was cut by 5 bases, the J end by 8 bases, with 21 bases between. The CDR3 loop spans 15 amino acids. The CDR3 sequence: CSALDTNPGREKLFF. CDR3 DNA: TGCAGTGCTCTCGATACCAACCCGGGCAGGGAAAAACTGTTTTTT.

This chain joins TRBV28 and TRBJ2-1; possible D gene TRBD2, 6 bases. The germline V and J ends were trimmed by 5 bases and 6 bases, with 23 bases remaining between them. Germline loops: CDR1 MDHEN, CDR2 SYDVKM. The CDR3 has 17 residues. The CDR3 region is CASSPAPLAGLGNEQFF. As DNA, the CDR3 is TGTGCCAGCAGTCCCGCCCCCCTGGCGGGACTGGGCAATGAGCAGTTCTTC.

The sample holds many counts of this clonotype. The chain links TRBV30 to TRBJ1-1; the D is unclear. Trimming took off 2 bases at V and 2 bases at J, with 9 bases between the two ends. Germline CDR1 GTSNPN, CDR2 SVGIG (reference sequence). CDR3 size: 13 residues. The CDR3 DNA sequence: TGTGCCTGGAGTTTAGGGTTAAACACTGAAGCTTTCTTT. Translated, it gives CAWSLGLNTEAFF.

With respect to this clonotype: The junction does not match germline at one end; this may be a read error. The chain employs TRBV7-9 and TRBJ1-4; the D gene is possibly TRBD1 (5 bases). Per the germline V gene, CDR1 is SEHNR and CDR2 is FQNEAQ (reference sequence). This CDR3 spans 14 amino acids. CDR3 in DNA: TGTGCCAGCAGCTTACGGGACGGGGGTGAAAAACTGCTTTTT. Its translation is CASSLRDGGEKLLF.

This clonotype was detected many times. The CDR3 coding sequence is TGCAGTGCTAGGGCGGGAGGGCCTAATACGCAGTATTTT. Amino acid sequence: CSARAGGPNTQYF. The chain employs TRBV20-1 and TRBJ2-3, with TRBD2 matching over 9 bases. The germline CDR1 and CDR2 sequences are DFQATT and SNEGSKA (reference sequence). Trimming at V came to 3 bases and at J to 7 bases, leaving 5 bases not matched to a gene. This CDR3 is 13 amino acids long.

At least ten counts were recorded for this clonotype. The V call is TRBV7-9, the J call TRBJ2-7; D is uncertain. Trimming left V 1 base short and J 5 bases short, with 6 bases between. Germline-derived CDR1 and CDR2 are SEHNR and FQNEAQ (reference sequence). This CDR3 spans 12 amino acids. In DNA, the CDR3 is TGTGCCAGCAGCTTAGTAGGGAACGAGCAGTACTTC. This encodes CASSLVGNEQYF.

This clonotype was picked up a small number of times. This chain joins TRBV7-9 and TRBJ1-2; tentative D call: TRBD1 (6 bases). The V end lost 6 bases, the J end lost 5 bases, and 22 bases lay between the germline ends. The CDR3 has 16 amino acids. Germline CDR1 SEHNR, CDR2 FQNEAQ (reference sequence). The CDR3 reads CASRRTGGARFYGYTF. CDR3 bases: TGTGCCAGCAGAAGAACTGGGGGGGCACGATTTTATGGCTACACCTTC.

The sample holds many counts of this clonotype. The chain is built from TRBV2 and TRBJ2-7; 11 bases match TRBD2. The V segment lost 5 bases and the J segment 7 bases; nucleotides outside the gene matches: 1. This CDR3 contains 12 residues. Per the germline V gene, CDR1 is SNHLY and CDR2 is FYNNEI. The CDR3 protein is CASSTSGSEQYF. The CDR3 nucleotides are TGTGCCAGCAGTACTAGCGGGAGTGAGCAGTACTTC.

The chain joins TRBV6-1 to TRBJ1-1; D possibly corresponds to TRBD1 (5 bases). Germline values: CDR1 MNHNS, CDR2 SASEGT. V dropped 7 bases and J dropped 3 bases, with 15 bases sitting between them. The CDR3 runs 14 residues. The CDR3 reads CASTGQSWDTEAFF. The CDR3 DNA is TGTGCCAGCACCGGACAATCTTGGGACACTGAAGCTTTCTTT.

The V and J genes are TRBV10-3 and TRBJ2-6; D gene ambiguous. The length of the CDR3 is 12 residues. V gave up 7 bases and J gave up 1 base, with 2 bases separating them. From germline, CDR1 is ENHRY and CDR2 SYGVKD. CDR3 nucleotide sequence: TGTGCCATCAATTCTGGGGCCAACGTCCTGACTTTC. Translation gives CAINSGANVLTF.

This clonotype was detected only a few times. This chain uses TRBV7-9 with TRBJ1-2; TRBD1 might be the D (6 bases). The CDR3 has 16 residues. The germline CDR1 and CDR2 sequences are SEHNR and FQNEAQ (reference sequence). Trimming took off 5 bases at V and 3 bases at J, with 19 bases between the two ends. CDR3 sequence (DNA): TGTGCCAGCAGCCGCGGGGGGGGCAGGGTGGACTATGGCTACACCTTC. Translated: CASSRGGGRVDYGYTF.

V usage is TRBV5-4 and J usage is TRBJ2-7; D not certain. The CDR3 is made up of 14 amino acids. V lost 2 bases and J lost 3, with 12 bases in between. CDR1 and CDR2 from the germline V gene are SGHNT and YYREEE (reference sequence). The CDR3 bases are TGTGCCAGCAGCTTTAAGGAATTTGGCTACGAGCAGTACTTC. This sequence encodes CASSFKEFGYEQYF.